Presented here are 24 T cell receptor beta chains from one specimen sequenced in a study of blood T cell repertoires in COVID-19. Sequencing used immunoSEQ multiplex PCR; TCRdb keeps in-frame clones, though not all of them. Among some 200,000 clones listed, around 84% were seen once. Input material: peripheral blood. The receptor set was obtained from a woman in her 70s with COVID-19, enrolled during active disease.

This clone was seen once. The J gene is TRBJ2-7, the V gene TRBV23-1; the D is unclear. TRBV23-1 is filed as an ORF, its function uncertain. V was cut by 10 bases and J by 0 bases, with 19 bases left in between. This CDR3 is 15 amino acids long. In DNA, the CDR3 is TGCGCCAACCCTATGCGTTTGGGCAACTCCTACGAGCAGTACGTC. It specifies CANPMRLGNSYEQYV.

This clone was detected only a few times. V gene TRBV24-1 combines with J gene TRBJ1-2, with D possibly TRBD1 on 6 matching bases. The CDR3 consists of 12 residues. Germline CDR1 reads KGHDR; CDR2 reads SFDVKD. V lost 7 bases to trimming and J lost 7 bases, with 12 bases between them. The CDR3 spells CATRDLGGGYTF. The CDR3, as DNA: TGTGCCACCAGGGACCTAGGGGGTGGCTACACCTTC.

There are a few counts of this clone. The chain recombines TRBV14 with TRBJ2-7; 15 nucleotides agree with TRBD2. V shed 0 bases and J 9 bases; nucleotides not matched to a gene: 6. Germline V gene sequence: CDR1 SGHDN, CDR2 FVKESK. The CDR3 contains 16 residues. The CDR3 loop is CASSQDQGLAGGLQYF. CDR3 DNA: TGTGCCAGCAGCCAAGATCAGGGACTAGCGGGAGGTCTGCAGTACTTC.

This clone was seen only once. The chain carries TRBV10-3 and TRBJ1-1; D remains unclear. Trimming cost V 5 bases and J 2 bases, with 6 bases left between them. The germline V gene has CDR1 ENHRY and CDR2 SYGVKD. The CDR3 runs to 12 residues. The CDR3 loop is CAISQVNTEAFF. CDR3 nucleotides: TGTGCCATCAGTCAGGTAAACACTGAAGCTTTCTTT.

The V and J genes are TRBV4-2 and TRBJ1-1, with 7 positions matching TRBD1. With 1 base clipped from V and 1 base from J, the junction kept 3 bases outside the gene matches. The germline V gene encodes CDR1 LGHNA and CDR2 YNFKEQ. This CDR3 spans 15 amino acids. This CDR3 is CASSQGDRENTEAFF. As DNA, the CDR3 is TGTGCCAGCAGCCAAGGCGACAGGGAGAACACTGAAGCTTTCTTT.

The V call is TRBV7-2, the J call TRBJ2-3; 7 bases fit TRBD2. This CDR3 is 16 amino acids long. V dropped 1 base and J dropped 1; count of bases not matched to a gene: 5. Germline V gives CDR1 SGHTA, CDR2 FQGNSA. Written as DNA, the CDR3 is TGTGCCAGCAGCTTAGAGTGGGAGGGAGGCACAGATACGCAGTATTTT. Residues: CASSLEWEGGTDTQYF.

The chain employs TRBV6-5 and TRBJ2-1; 10 bases are shared with TRBD1. CDR1 and CDR2 from the germline V gene are MNHEY and SVGAGI. V shed 4 bases, J shed 2 bases, and the junction held 5 bases outside the gene matches. The CDR3 is 16 residues long. The CDR3, as DNA: TGTGCCAGCAGTTCAAGACAGGGGGCCCCCTACAATGAGCAGTTCTTC. Its translation: CASSSRQGAPYNEQFF.

J is TRBJ1-1 and V is TRBV6-5; D call uncertain. This CDR3 contains 14 residues. The germline V and J ends were trimmed by 2 bases and 4 bases, with 11 bases remaining between them. CDR1 is MNHEY and CDR2 is SVGAGI in the germline V gene. DNA of the CDR3: TGTGCCAGCAGTTACACACCTCACAGCACTGAAGCTTTCTTT. This encodes CASSYTPHSTEAFF.

This chain uses TRBV7-9 with TRBJ1-4; the D gene is possibly TRBD1 (6 bases). Trimming stripped 2 bases from V and 2 bases from J, with 6 bases between. Germline V CDR1 and CDR2: SEHNR, FQNEAQ (reference sequence). This CDR3 comprises 14 residues. The CDR3: CASSLRGTNEKLFF. CDR3 nucleotide sequence: TGTGCCAGCAGCTTAAGGGGGACTAATGAAAAACTGTTTTTT.

J is TRBJ1-1 and V is TRBV28; 11 bases fit TRBD1. The germline gives CDR1 MDHEN, CDR2 SYDVKM. CDR3 length: 15 residues. The trim removed 5 bases at V and 10 bases at J, leaving 12 bases unmatched. The CDR3 spells CASSRTGGREGGAFF. Written as DNA, the CDR3 is TGTGCCAGCAGTCGGACAGGGGGCAGAGAGGGTGGAGCTTTCTTT.

V is TRBV12-3 or TRBV12-4 and J is TRBJ2-7; D is perhaps TRBD2 (5 bases). The V gene lost 8 bases and the J gene lost 7 bases, with 18 bases spanning the gap. There are 13 residues in the CDR3. CDR3 in DNA: TGTGCCAGCGGTCCGGACGGGATTTTTGAGCAGTACTTC. This encodes CASGPDGIFEQYF.

This clone was counted only a few times. V is TRBV7-9 and J is TRBJ1-4; D gene unclear. The V gene lost 5 bases and the J gene lost 7 bases, with 8 bases spanning the gap. Looked up from germline, CDR1 is SEHNR and CDR2 is FQNEAQ (reference sequence). This CDR3 has 12 amino acids. CDR3 protein: CASSPGSEKLFF. For the CDR3, the DNA is TGTGCCAGCAGCCCGGGGAGTGAAAAACTGTTTTTT.

The CDR3 bases are TGCGCCAGCAGCGAGGGGACAGTCACAGATACGCAGTATTTT. Amino acids: CASSEGTVTDTQYF. The chain uses TRBV5-1 and TRBJ2-3, with 7 bases fitting TRBD1. The V gene end was trimmed by 4 bases and the J gene end by 2 bases; junction bases not matched to a gene: 4. This CDR3 spans 14 amino acids. Germline V lookup: CDR1 SGHRS, CDR2 YFSETQ.

J is TRBJ2-2 and V is TRBV7-9, with TRBD1 matching 8 bases. With 7 bases clipped from V and 1 base from J, the junction kept 2 bases outside the gene matches. CDR1 and CDR2 from the germline V gene are SEHNR and FQNEAQ (reference sequence). There are 14 residues in the CDR3. The CDR3 here is CASTDRGNTGELFF. As DNA, the CDR3 is TGTGCCAGCACCGACAGGGGGAACACCGGGGAGCTGTTTTTT.

The chain couples TRBV6-6 to TRBJ1-1; 9 bases are shared with TRBD1. The V and J ends lost 6 bases and 7 bases, in that order; junction bases with no gene match: 9. The CDR3 length is 14 residues. Germline V lookup: CDR1 MNHNY, CDR2 SVGAGI (reference sequence). This CDR3 reads CASSGTGIYGEAFF. The CDR3 coding sequence is TGTGCCAGCAGCGGGACAGGGATTTACGGTGAAGCTTTCTTT.

This rearrangement joins TRBV5-1 to TRBJ1-5; the match to TRBD1 covers 10 bases. Germline V lookup: CDR1 SGHRS, CDR2 YFSETQ. Germline trimming cut 2 bases from V and 7 bases from J; bases unmatched to any gene: 3. The CDR3 consists of 14 residues. The CDR3 DNA is TGCGCCAGCAGCTTCGGGACAGGGGTGCAGCCCCAGCATTTT. Translating gives CASSFGTGVQPQHF. The variable domain in full, with the rest retrieved from reference TRBV5-1 and TRBJ1-5, is KAGVTQTPRYLIKTRGQQVTLSCSPISGHRSVSWYQQTPGQGLQFLFEYFSETQRNKGNFPGRFSGRQFSNSRSEMNVSTLELGDSALYLCASSFGTGVQPQHFGDGTRLSIL.

The rearrangement uses TRBV6-6 and TRBJ1-3; possibly TRBD1 for D (5 bases). Germline-derived CDR1 and CDR2 are MNHNY and SVGAGI (reference sequence). This CDR3 is built from 15 residues. Trimming pared 4 bases from V and 4 bases from J, leaving 14 bases between. The CDR3, as DNA: TGTGCCAGCAGTTCCTCGGCGGGGCAGGGAAACACCATATATTTT. Translated: CASSSSAGQGNTIYF.

The V call is TRBV11-3, the J call TRBJ2-3; D perhaps matches TRBD1 (7 bases). The germline V gene encodes CDR1 SGHNT and CDR2 YENEEA. V lost 3 bases and J lost 2, with 12 bases in between. This CDR3 is built from 15 residues. The CDR3 DNA is TGTGCCAGCAGCTTCAGGGGGGACTCCACAGATACGCAGTATTTT. Protein sequence: CASSFRGDSTDTQYF.

This clone appeared a few times. The rearrangement links TRBV27 to TRBJ2-7, with D unclear. Deletions cut 2 bases from V and 4 bases from J, with 9 bases between. The CDR3 consists of 13 residues. Germline V gene sequence: CDR1 MNHEY, CDR2 SMNVEV (reference sequence). CDR3 residues: CASSLNDGYEQYF. The CDR3 nucleotides read TGTGCCAGCAGTTTAAACGACGGGTACGAGCAGTACTTC.

This clone occurred once. V usage is TRBV28 and J usage is TRBJ1-1; 11 bases are shared with TRBD1. Germline-derived CDR1 and CDR2 are MDHEN and SYDVKM. Trimming took 3 bases from V and 6 from J; bases not matched to a gene: 6. This CDR3 has 15 residues. The CDR3 region is CASSLGQGVGPEAFF. CDR3 nucleotide sequence: TGTGCCAGCAGTTTGGGACAGGGGGTGGGGCCTGAAGCTTTCTTT.

The rearrangement uses TRBV27 and TRBJ1-2; possible D gene TRBD1, 6 bases. The germline V and J ends were trimmed by 6 bases and 1 base, with 9 bases remaining between them. The CDR3 extends over 13 amino acids. CDR1 is MNHEY and CDR2 is SMNVEV in the germline V gene (reference sequence). CDR3 protein: CASRGHRNYGYTF. The DNA for the CDR3 is TGTGCCAGCAGGGGACACCGTAACTATGGCTACACCTTC.

J is TRBJ1-2 and V is TRBV2; 8 bases fit TRBD1. V lost 4 bases and J lost 8; bases outside the gene matches: 6. Germline V gene data show CDR1 as SNHLY and CDR2 as FYNNEI. The CDR3 consists of 13 residues. This CDR3 is CASSGRGRKGYTF. CDR3 in DNA: TGTGCCAGCAGTGGCAGGGGGCGAAAGGGCTACACCTTC.

The V and J genes are TRBV18 and TRBJ2-1; 10 bases are shared with TRBD2. The CDR3 sequence is 19 residues long. The V and J ends lost 1 base and 4 bases, in that order; junction bases with no gene match: 13. The germline V gene has CDR1 KGHSH and CDR2 LQKENI. The CDR3 bases are TGTGCCAGCTCACCACTTAGCCACTTCGGACTAGCGGTATACAATGAGCAGTTCTTC. Translation: CASSPLSHFGLAVYNEQFF.

This clone has a single count. V and J are TRBV25-1 and TRBJ2-5; possible D gene TRBD2, 6 bases. This CDR3 is built from 11 residues. V was shortened by 3 bases and J by 7 bases, with 6 bases between the two germline ends. CDR1 and CDR2 (germline): MGHDK, SYGVNS. CDR3 region: CASSEGGTQYF. CDR3 in DNA: TGTGCCAGCAGTGAGGGAGGGACCCAGTACTTC.